This T cell receptor beta chain was obtained from a study of blood T cell repertoires in COVID-19. Trimming at V came to 4 bases and at J to 4 bases, leaving 0 bases not matched to a gene. Looked up from germline, CDR1 is SGHDT and CDR2 is YYEEEE. The CDR3 spans 14 residues. Sequenced by immunoSEQ multiplex PCR; TCRdb stores in-frame clones only, minus some. The sample lists 120,000 to 150,000 clones; around 81% were seen once. This TCR derives from a woman in her 50s with acute or convalescent COVID-19. The chain recombines TRBV5-6 with TRBJ2-1, with 12 bases lining up with TRBD2. The source material was peripheral blood. CDR3 loop: CASSGLAGYNEQFF. In DNA, the CDR3 is TGTGCCAGCAGCGGACTAGCGGGGTACAATGAGCAGTTCTTC.